The 18 T cell receptor beta chains below all came from one sample that was sequenced in a study of neurological immune-mediated disorders. TCRdb called the 5' RACE reads again in MiXCR, with one record for every CDR3 protein. In the table there are 65,000 to 90,000 distinct CDR3 sequences, approximately 3.4% of which are singletons. The specimen sequenced was PBMCs. Receptors originate from a woman aged 50 to 65 with multiple sclerosis.

This clonotype was seen many times. The chain is built from TRBV7-2 and TRBJ2-7, with TRBD2 matching over 10 bases. Germline V gene sequence: CDR1 SGHTA, CDR2 FQGNSA. The CDR3 runs to 15 residues. V shed 5 bases, J shed 3 bases, and the junction held 7 bases outside the gene matches. CDR3 nucleotide sequence: TGTGCCAGCAGCGTTCGTAGCGGGAGGTACTACGAGCAGTACTTC. Its protein is CASSVRSGRYYEQYF.

This clonotype has ten or more counts. This chain links TRBV20-1 with TRBJ2-5; D unresolved. Trimming removed 3 bases from V and 1 base from J, with 0 bases in between. Germline V CDR1 and CDR2: DFQATT, SNEGSKA (reference sequence). The CDR3 totals 10 residues. The CDR3 DNA sequence: TGCAGTGCTAGCCAAGAGACCCAGTACTTC. This codes for CSASQETQYF.

This clonotype was recorded at least ten times. The V call is TRBV7-9, the J call TRBJ2-1; TRBD1 might be the D (6 bases). V dropped 5 bases and J dropped 4 bases, with 15 bases sitting between them. The CDR3 is made up of 15 amino acids. Germline values: CDR1 SEHNR, CDR2 FQNEAQ (reference sequence). The CDR3 DNA reads TGTGCCAGCAGCGCCGACAGGCAATTGTACAATGAGCAGTTCTTC. Amino acid sequence: CASSADRQLYNEQFF.

This clonotype was counted ten times or more. The chain couples TRBV18 to TRBJ2-7, with 7 nucleotides matching TRBD2. After removal of 6 bases from V and 6 bases from J, the junction contained 17 bases not matched to a gene. CDR3 length equals 16 residues. CDR1 KGHSH and CDR2 LQKENI come from the germline V gene. CDR3 DNA: TGTGCCAGCTCCCACTCGAGGAGCGGGGTCCCTTCCGAGCAGTACTTC. The encoded protein is CASSHSRSGVPSEQYF.

There are many counts of this clonotype. The gene calls are TRBV20-1 and TRBJ1-6, with TRBD1 matching over 8 bases. Germline V gives CDR1 DFQATT, CDR2 SNEGSKA (reference sequence). The CDR3 length is 14 residues. The V gene end was trimmed by 5 bases and the J gene end by 8 bases; junction bases not matched to a gene: 8. CDR3 amino acids: CSAPDRGGYSPLHF. DNA of the CDR3: TGCAGTGCTCCCGACAGGGGAGGTTATTCACCCCTCCACTTT.

Many counts were recorded for this clonotype. J is TRBJ1-1 and V is TRBV6-7; D is ambiguous. TRBV6-7 is sorted into the ORF group, with uncertain function. This CDR3 is built from 15 residues. Trimming took off 2 bases at V and 0 bases at J, with 10 bases between the two ends. The DNA of the CDR3 is TGTGCCAGCAGTTACATTCATCGGATGAACACTGAAGCTTTCTTT. Residues: CASSYIHRMNTEAFF.

The table lists this clonotype with many counts. This chain joins TRBV12-3 or TRBV12-4 and TRBJ1-4, with 11 bases matching TRBD1. The CDR3 totals 14 residues. Trimming took 5 bases from V and 5 from J; bases not matched to a gene: 1. The CDR3 spells CASSRDRGNEKLFF. DNA for the CDR3: TGTGCCAGCAGTAGGGACAGGGGGAATGAAAAACTGTTTTTT.

This clonotype has a count of ten or more. The gene calls are TRBV5-1 and TRBJ1-1; perhaps TRBD1 as D (6 bases). This CDR3 has 15 residues. Germline values: CDR1 SGHRS, CDR2 YFSETQ. Deletions cut 0 bases from V and 6 bases from J, with 15 bases between. Written as DNA, the CDR3 is TGCGCCAGCAGCTTGGACGGGCAGGGGAGGGCTGAAGCTTTCTTT. This encodes CASSLDGQGRAEAFF.

This clonotype was detected ten times or more. J is TRBJ1-1 and V is TRBV20-1; tentative D call: TRBD1 (5 bases). The germline V gene has CDR1 DFQATT and CDR2 SNEGSKA (reference sequence). The CDR3 length is 15 residues. Trimming removed 6 bases at V and 7 bases at J, with 24 bases between. For the CDR3, the DNA is TGCAGTGCCTCAGCCTACACAGGAGCAAAGGGTGAAGCTTTCTTT. This gives the protein CSASAYTGAKGEAFF.

This clonotype appeared a few times. This may arise from a read error, as a much more abundant clone is one base away. The chain is built from TRBV5-1 and TRBJ2-1; D might be TRBD2 (6 bases). Germline assignment: CDR1 SGHRS and CDR2 YFSETQ. The CDR3 is 14 residues long. CDR3 in amino acids: CASSQTEGYNAQFF. The CDR3, as DNA: TGCGCCAGCAGCCAAACGGAGGGGTACAATGCGCAGTTCTTC.

This clonotype was seen at least ten times. The V gene is TRBV20-1, the J gene TRBJ1-3; perhaps TRBD1 as D (5 bases). This CDR3 contains 17 residues. With 0 bases removed from V and 0 bases from J, the gap between germline ends came to 15 bases. Germline CDR1 is DFQATT and CDR2 is SNEGSKA (reference sequence). In DNA, the CDR3 is TGCAGTGCTAGAGATTCGTCCCTGGGGGGCTCTGGAAACACCATATATTTT. This encodes CSARDSSLGGSGNTIYF.

This clonotype occurred many times. The J gene is TRBJ1-2, the V gene TRBV7-2, with TRBD1 matching over 8 bases. CDR3 length: 14 amino acids. CDR1 and CDR2 (germline): SGHTA, FQGNSA. With V trimmed by 2 bases and J by 4 bases, 3 bases remained unmatched. This CDR3 reads CASSLPGQGYGYTF. The DNA for the CDR3 is TGTGCCAGCAGCTTACCCGGACAGGGCTATGGCTACACCTTC.

This clonotype was seen at least ten times. The rearrangement joins TRBV20-1 to TRBJ2-1; the match to TRBD2 covers 9 bases. The V gene's germline CDR1 is DFQATT and CDR2 SNEGSKA (reference sequence). V lost 2 bases to trimming and J lost 4 bases; unmatched junction nucleotides: 3. The length of the CDR3 is 14 residues. Written as DNA, the CDR3 is TGCAGTGCTAGATTAGCGGGGGATTACAATGAGCAGTTCTTC. Its protein is CSARLAGDYNEQFF.

This clonotype was counted at least ten times. V gene TRBV20-1 combines with J gene TRBJ2-5; 7 bases are a match to TRBD1. Germline trimming cut 7 bases from V and 5 bases from J; bases unmatched to any gene: 10. The germline V gene encodes CDR1 DFQATT and CDR2 SNEGSKA (reference sequence). The CDR3 totals 13 residues. The CDR3 sequence is CSVTGERGETQYF. The CDR3 DNA sequence: TGCAGTGTAACAGGGGAAAGAGGGGAGACCCAGTACTTC.

This clonotype was picked up many times. The chain employs TRBV12-3 or TRBV12-4 and TRBJ2-3; D is uncertain. The CDR3 is 14 amino acids. Trimming shortened V by 7 bases and J by 1 base, and 12 bases separated the two germline ends. CDR3 sequence: CASTYGARTDTQYF. CDR3 DNA: TGTGCCAGCACCTACGGAGCGCGCACAGATACGCAGTATTTT.

This clonotype was seen repeatedly, ten times or more. The chain combines TRBV20-1 with TRBJ2-3, with a possible D match to TRBD2 (5 bases). This CDR3 is built from 13 residues. V lost 3 bases to trimming and J lost 2 bases, with 9 bases between them. CDR1 and CDR2 from the germline V gene are DFQATT and SNEGSKA (reference sequence). The CDR3 DNA reads as TGCAGTGCTAGGGAGACTACCACAGATACGCAGTATTTT. Residues: CSARETTTDTQYF.

The sample holds many counts of this clonotype. The gene calls are TRBV20-1 and TRBJ2-1; no clear D gene. From germline, CDR1 is DFQATT and CDR2 SNEGSKA (reference sequence). Trimming left V 0 bases short and J 1 base short, with 16 bases between. The CDR3 loop spans 17 amino acids. The CDR3 region is CSARDFNGFQSYNEQFF. The CDR3 nucleotides read TGCAGTGCTAGAGATTTTAACGGGTTTCAGTCCTACAATGAGCAGTTCTTC.

Many counts were recorded for this clonotype. This rearrangement joins TRBV3-1 to TRBJ1-1; D uncertain. CDR1 is LGHDT and CDR2 is YNNKEL in the germline V gene (reference sequence). This CDR3 is 12 amino acids long. V lost 8 bases and J lost 1, with 8 bases in between. This CDR3 reads CASASENTEAFF. DNA of the CDR3: TGTGCCAGCGCGTCAGAGAACACTGAAGCTTTCTTT.